The rows below give T cell receptor beta chains drawn from one sample of a study of blood T cell repertoires in COVID-19. Sequencing used immunoSEQ multiplex PCR; TCRdb keeps in-frame clones, though not all of them. The sample shows some 150,000 clones, about four fifths of them seen only once. Sample: peripheral blood. These receptors were obtained from a human donor in a cohort sampled during active COVID-19. CDR3s include the opening cysteine and the closing phenylalanine or tryptophan. D genes are given only for firm matches. Expanded clones are given a class, and other clones once, few, many or no size at all.

j_call,d_call,clone_size,v_call,cdr3_aa,cdr3_nt
TRBJ2-1,TRBD1,-,TRBV3-1/TRBV3-2,CASSQGQLLNEQFF,TGTGCCAGCAGCCAGGGACAGCTACTCAATGAGCAGTTCTTC
TRBJ2-3,TRBD1,-,TRBV18,CASSPGQGRPDTQYF,TGTGCCAGCTCACCGGGACAGGGGAGGCCAGATACGCAGTATTTT
TRBJ1-4,TRBD1,many,TRBV6-6,CASRQGPNEKLFF,TGTGCCAGCCGACAGGGTCCTAATGAAAAACTGTTTTTT
TRBJ1-1,TRBD1,-,TRBV10-3,CAIRGQGGSGDTEAFF,TGTGCCATCAGAGGACAGGGTGGGAGTGGGGACACTGAAGCTTTCTTT
TRBJ2-2,TRBD2,once,TRBV5-4,CASSLGAGGHTGELFF,TGTGCCAGCAGCTTGGGAGCGGGAGGGCATACCGGGGAGCTGTTTTTT
TRBJ1-6,-,once,TRBV28,CASSPILSNSPLHF,TGTGCCAGCAGCCCCATCTTGAGTAATTCACCCCTCCACTTT
TRBJ2-3,-,-,TRBV7-9,CASTPLLTGSTDTQYF,TGTGCCAGCACCCCGCTCCTGACTGGCTCCACAGATACGCAGTATTTT
TRBJ1-2,-,-,TRBV5-1,CASSLDRVNYGYTF,TGCGCCAGCAGCTTGGACAGGGTCAACTATGGCTACACCTTC
TRBJ2-7,-,-,TRBV5-1,CASSLVAGSSYEQYF,TGCGCCAGCAGCTTGGTGGCGGGGAGCTCCTACGAGCAGTACTTC
TRBJ2-2,TRBD1,-,TRBV7-3,CASSLNRGDTGELFF,TGTGCCAGCAGCTTGAACAGGGGGGACACCGGGGAGCTGTTTTTT
TRBJ1-1,TRBD1,few,TRBV25-1,CASRFQGGTEAFF,TGTGCCAGCAGATTTCAGGGGGGCACTGAAGCTTTCTTT
TRBJ2-7,TRBD1,-,TRBV29-1,CSVAPGTGIYEQYF,TGCAGCGTGGCCCCCGGGACAGGAATTTACGAGCAGTACTTC
TRBJ2-5,-,few,TRBV29-1,CSVGRVGGNQETQYF,TGCAGCGTTGGTAGAGTTGGCGGGAACCAAGAGACCCAGTACTTC
TRBJ1-6,-,-,TRBV18,CASSPRQDNSPLHF,TGTGCCAGCTCACCGCGACAGGATAATTCACCCCTCCACTTT
TRBJ1-5,TRBD1,-,TRBV9,CASSAQTGDQPQHF,TGTGCCAGCAGCGCACAAACAGGGGATCAGCCCCAGCATTTT
TRBJ1-1,-,-,TRBV5-1,CASSLAGRGEAFF,TGCGCCAGCAGCTTGGCCGGGAGGGGTGAAGCTTTCTTT
TRBJ2-3,TRBD1,once,TRBV14,CASSQQGGGRTQYF,TGTGCCAGCAGTCAACAGGGGGGAGGCAGGACGCAGTATTTT
TRBJ2-5,TRBD1,-,TRBV5-6,CASSFGTVQETQYF,TGTGCCAGCAGCTTTGGGACAGTCCAAGAGACCCAGTACTTC
TRBJ2-7,-,-,TRBV5-1,CASSLGDLPYEQYF,TGCGCCAGCAGCTTGGGGGACTTACCCTACGAGCAGTACTTC
TRBJ1-6,-,few,TRBV14,CASSQDLAGPNSPLHF,TGTGCCAGCAGCCAAGATTTGGCAGGGCCAAATTCACCCCTCCACTTT
TRBJ1-2,TRBD1,-,TRBV27,CASSLSAGGEGYTF,TGTGCCAGCAGTTTATCAGCAGGGGGCGAGGGCTACACCTTC
TRBJ2-3,TRBD1,-,TRBV7-9,CASSWGQGESDTQYF,TGTGCCAGCAGCTGGGGACAGGGGGAATCAGATACGCAGTATTTT
TRBJ2-3,-,-,TRBV20-1,CSASPIGGEGTDTQYF,TGCAGTGCCAGTCCCATAGGAGGGGAGGGCACAGATACGCAGTATTTT
TRBJ1-5,-,-,TRBV28,CASSLSVHSNQPQHF,TGTGCCAGCAGTTTATCAGTACATAGCAATCAGCCCCAGCATTTT